This record looks at one T cell receptor beta chain sequence and its context. Its matching antigen is unknown. Everyone who donated was a Caucasian adult who lived in Nashville, Tennessee. These data originate in a study of shared clonotypes between healthy human individuals. Notes on the study in general: Clonotypes shared by all four donors outscored non-shared clonotypes in generation probability.

Method: immunoSEQ multiplex PCR; TCRdb's copy keeps in-frame clones and lacks some. The profile covers more than 2 million clones, with roughly 94% appearing a single time and 0.13% taken by the ten largest. Trimming removed 1 base at V and 1 base at J, with 7 bases between. This CDR3 has 14 residues. Germline V lookup: CDR1 SNHLY, CDR2 FYNNEI. J is TRBJ1-1 and V is TRBV2; D is unresolved. This TCR derives from a man between 18 and 29 years old in good health. Sequencing was done on a sample of naive CD4+ T cells sorted from blood. The subset here: CD45RA+ positively selected. The CDR3 DNA is TGTGCCAGCAGTGAAGTGGCAGCGAACACTGAAGCTTTCTTT. It yields the protein CASSEVAANTEAFF.